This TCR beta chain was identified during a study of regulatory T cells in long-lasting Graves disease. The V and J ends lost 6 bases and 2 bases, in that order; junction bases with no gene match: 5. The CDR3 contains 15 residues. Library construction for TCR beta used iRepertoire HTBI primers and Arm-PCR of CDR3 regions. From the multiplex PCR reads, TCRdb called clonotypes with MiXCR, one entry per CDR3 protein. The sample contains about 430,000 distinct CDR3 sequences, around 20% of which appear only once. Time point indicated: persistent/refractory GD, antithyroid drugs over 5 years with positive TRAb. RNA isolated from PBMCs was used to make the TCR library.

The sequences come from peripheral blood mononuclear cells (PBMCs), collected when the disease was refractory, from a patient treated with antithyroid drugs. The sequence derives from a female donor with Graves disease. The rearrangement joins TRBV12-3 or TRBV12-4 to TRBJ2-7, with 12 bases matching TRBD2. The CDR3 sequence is CASRSTSGGTYEQYF. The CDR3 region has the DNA TGTGCCAGCAGGAGTACTAGCGGGGGGACCTACGAGCAGTACTTC.